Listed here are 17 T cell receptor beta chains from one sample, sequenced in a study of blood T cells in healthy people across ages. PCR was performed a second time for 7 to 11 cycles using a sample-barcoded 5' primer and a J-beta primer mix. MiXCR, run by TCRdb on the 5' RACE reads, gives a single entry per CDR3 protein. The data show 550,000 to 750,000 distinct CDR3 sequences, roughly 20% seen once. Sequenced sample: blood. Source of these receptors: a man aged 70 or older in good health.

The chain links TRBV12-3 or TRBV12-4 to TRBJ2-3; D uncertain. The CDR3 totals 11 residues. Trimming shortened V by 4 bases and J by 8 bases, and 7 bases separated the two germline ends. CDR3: CASSSTSTQYF. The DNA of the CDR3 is TGTGCCAGCAGTTCGACCTCTACGCAGTATTTT.

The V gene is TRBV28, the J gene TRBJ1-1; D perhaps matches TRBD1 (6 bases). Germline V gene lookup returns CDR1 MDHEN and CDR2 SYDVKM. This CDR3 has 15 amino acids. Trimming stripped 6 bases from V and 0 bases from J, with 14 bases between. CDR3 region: CASRGLQGMNTEAFF. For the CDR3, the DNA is TGTGCCAGCAGGGGGTTGCAGGGGATGAACACTGAAGCTTTCTTT.

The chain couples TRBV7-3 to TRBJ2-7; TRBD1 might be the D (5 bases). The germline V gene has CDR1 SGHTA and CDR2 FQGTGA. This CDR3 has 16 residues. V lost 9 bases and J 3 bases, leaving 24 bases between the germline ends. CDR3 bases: TGTGCCAGGGGGCCCAGGTCTATGGACCAATTCTACGAGCAGTACTTC. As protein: CARGPRSMDQFYEQYF.

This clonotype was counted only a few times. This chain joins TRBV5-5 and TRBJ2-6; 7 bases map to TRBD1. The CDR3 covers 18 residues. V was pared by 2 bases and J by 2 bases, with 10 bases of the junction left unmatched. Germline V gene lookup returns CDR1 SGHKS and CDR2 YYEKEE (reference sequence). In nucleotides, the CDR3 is TGTGCCAGCAGCTTCCCGCTTACTGACAGGGCTGGGGCCAACGTCCTGACTTTC. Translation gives CASSFPLTDRAGANVLTF.

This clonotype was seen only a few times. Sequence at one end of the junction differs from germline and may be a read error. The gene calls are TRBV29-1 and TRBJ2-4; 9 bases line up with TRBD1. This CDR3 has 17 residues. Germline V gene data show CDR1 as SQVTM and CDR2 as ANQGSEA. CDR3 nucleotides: TGCGGCGTTGAAGGGGGGACAGGGAATTTTTCCAAAAACATTCAGTACTTC. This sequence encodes CGVEGGTGNFSKNIQYF. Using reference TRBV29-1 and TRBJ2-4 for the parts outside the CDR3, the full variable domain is SAVISQKPSRDICQRGTSLTIQCQVDSQVTMMFWYRQQPGQSLTLIATANQGSEATYESGFVIDKFPISRPNLTFSTLTVSNMSPEDSSIYLCGVEGGTGNFSKNIQYFGAGTRLSVL.

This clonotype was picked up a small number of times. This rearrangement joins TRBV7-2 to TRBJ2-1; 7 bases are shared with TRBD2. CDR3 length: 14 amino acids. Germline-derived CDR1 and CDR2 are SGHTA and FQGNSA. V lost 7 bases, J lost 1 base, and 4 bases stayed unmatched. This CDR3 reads CASTRSGSYNEQFF. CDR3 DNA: TGTGCCAGCACCCGTAGCGGGTCCTACAATGAGCAGTTCTTC.

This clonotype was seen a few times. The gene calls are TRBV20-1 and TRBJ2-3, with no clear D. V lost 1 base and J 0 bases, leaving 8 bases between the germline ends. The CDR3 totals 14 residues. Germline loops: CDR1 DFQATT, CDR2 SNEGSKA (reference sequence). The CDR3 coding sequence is TGCAGTGCTAGAGGGGGTAGCAGCACAGATACGCAGTATTTT. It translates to CSARGGSSTDTQYF.

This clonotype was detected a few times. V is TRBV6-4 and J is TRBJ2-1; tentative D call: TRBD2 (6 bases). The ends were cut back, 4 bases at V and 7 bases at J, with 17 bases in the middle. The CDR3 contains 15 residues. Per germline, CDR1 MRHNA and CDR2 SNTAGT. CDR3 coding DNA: TGTGCCAGCAGTGGCGCCGGAGGGCCTGGGAATGAGCAGTTCTTC. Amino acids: CASSGAGGPGNEQFF.

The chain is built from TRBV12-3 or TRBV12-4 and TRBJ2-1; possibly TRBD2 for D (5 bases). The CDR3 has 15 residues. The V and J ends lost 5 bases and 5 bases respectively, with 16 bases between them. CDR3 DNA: TGTGCCAGCAGTCGTACTTTGGGGAGAAACAATGAGCAGTTCTTC. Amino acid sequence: CASSRTLGRNNEQFF.

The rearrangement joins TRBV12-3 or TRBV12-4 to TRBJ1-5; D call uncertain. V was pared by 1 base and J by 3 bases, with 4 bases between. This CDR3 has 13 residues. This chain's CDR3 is CASSLGANQPQHF. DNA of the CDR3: TGTGCCAGCAGTTTAGGCGCCAATCAGCCCCAGCATTTT.

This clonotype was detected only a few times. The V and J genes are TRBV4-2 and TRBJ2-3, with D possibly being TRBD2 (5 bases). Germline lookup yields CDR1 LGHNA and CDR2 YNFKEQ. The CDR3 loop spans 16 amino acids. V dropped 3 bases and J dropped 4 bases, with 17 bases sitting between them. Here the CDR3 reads CASSQEVLAPPDTQYF. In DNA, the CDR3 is TGTGCCAGCAGCCAGGAGGTGTTAGCTCCCCCAGATACGCAGTATTTT.

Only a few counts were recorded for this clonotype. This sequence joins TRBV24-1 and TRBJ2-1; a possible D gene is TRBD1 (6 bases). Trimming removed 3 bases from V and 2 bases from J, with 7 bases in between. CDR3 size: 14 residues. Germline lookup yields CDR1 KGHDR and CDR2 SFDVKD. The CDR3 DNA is TGTGCCACCAGTGATAGGACAGCCTACAATGAGCAGTTCTTC. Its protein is CATSDRTAYNEQFF.

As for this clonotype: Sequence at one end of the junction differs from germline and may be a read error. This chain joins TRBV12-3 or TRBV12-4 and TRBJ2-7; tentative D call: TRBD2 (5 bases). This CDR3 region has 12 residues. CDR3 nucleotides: TGTGCCAGCAGCCCGACTATAAACCCCCACGAGTTC. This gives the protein CASSPTINPHEF.

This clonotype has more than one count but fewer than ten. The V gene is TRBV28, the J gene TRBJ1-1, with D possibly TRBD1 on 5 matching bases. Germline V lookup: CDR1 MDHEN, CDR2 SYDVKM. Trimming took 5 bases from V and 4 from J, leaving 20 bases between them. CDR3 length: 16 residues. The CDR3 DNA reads TGTGCCAGCAGTGATACCTCGGGAGGAGGGACCACTGAAGCTTTCTTT. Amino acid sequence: CASSDTSGGGTTEAFF.

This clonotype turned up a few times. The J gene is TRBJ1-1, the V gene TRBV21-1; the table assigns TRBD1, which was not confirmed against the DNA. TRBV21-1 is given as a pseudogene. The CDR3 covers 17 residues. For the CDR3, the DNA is TGTGCCAGCAGCAAAGCAGGGGACAGGGTCTCGAACACTGAAGCTTTCTTT. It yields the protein CASSKAGDRVSNTEAFF.

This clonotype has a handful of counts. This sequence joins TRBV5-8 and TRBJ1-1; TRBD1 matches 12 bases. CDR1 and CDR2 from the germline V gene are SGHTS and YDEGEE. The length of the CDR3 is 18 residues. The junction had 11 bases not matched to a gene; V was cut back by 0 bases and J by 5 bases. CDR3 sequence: CASSLVFGTGGIGTEAFF. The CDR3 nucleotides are TGTGCCAGCAGCTTGGTTTTCGGGACAGGGGGCATAGGTACTGAAGCTTTCTTT.

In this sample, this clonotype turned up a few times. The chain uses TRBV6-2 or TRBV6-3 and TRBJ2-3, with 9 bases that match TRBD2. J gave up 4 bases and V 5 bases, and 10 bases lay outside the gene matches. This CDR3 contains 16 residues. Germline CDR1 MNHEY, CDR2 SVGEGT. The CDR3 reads CASSSSGRGGADTQYF. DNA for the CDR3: TGTGCCAGCAGTAGTAGCGGGAGAGGGGGAGCAGATACGCAGTATTTT.